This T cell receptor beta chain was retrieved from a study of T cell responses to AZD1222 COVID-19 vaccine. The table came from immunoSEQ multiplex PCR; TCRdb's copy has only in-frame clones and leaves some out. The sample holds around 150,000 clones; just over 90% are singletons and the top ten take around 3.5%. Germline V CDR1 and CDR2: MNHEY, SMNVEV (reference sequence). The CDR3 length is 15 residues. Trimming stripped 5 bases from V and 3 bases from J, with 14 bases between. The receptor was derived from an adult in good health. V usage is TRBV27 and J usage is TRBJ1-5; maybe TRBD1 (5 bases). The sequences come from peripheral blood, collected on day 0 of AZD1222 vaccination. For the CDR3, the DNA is TGTGCCAGCAGTCCCTCCGAGGGGCCCAATCAGCCCCAGCATTTT. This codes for CASSPSEGPNQPQHF.